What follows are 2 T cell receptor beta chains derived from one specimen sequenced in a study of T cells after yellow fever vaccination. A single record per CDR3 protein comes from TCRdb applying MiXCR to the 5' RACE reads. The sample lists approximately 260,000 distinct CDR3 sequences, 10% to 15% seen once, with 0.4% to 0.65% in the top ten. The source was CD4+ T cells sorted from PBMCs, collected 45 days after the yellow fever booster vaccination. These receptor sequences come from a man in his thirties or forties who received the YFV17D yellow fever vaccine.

DNA of the CDR3: TGTGCCAGCAGGGCGAGCGGGGGGAACTACGAGCAGTACTTC. It codes for CASRASGGNYEQYF. This rearrangement joins TRBV2 to TRBJ2-7; 9 bases line up with TRBD2. Germline CDR1 reads SNHLY; CDR2 reads FYNNEI. The CDR3 has 14 amino acids. The V gene end was trimmed by 6 bases and the J gene end by 3 bases; junction bases not matched to a gene: 6.

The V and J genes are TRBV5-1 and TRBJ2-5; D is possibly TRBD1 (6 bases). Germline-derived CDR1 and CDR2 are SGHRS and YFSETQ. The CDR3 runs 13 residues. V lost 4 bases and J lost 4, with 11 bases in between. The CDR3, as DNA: TGCGCCAGCAGCGACGGGACACTAGAGACCCAGTACTTC. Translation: CASSDGTLETQYF.